The 15 T cell receptor beta chains listed next were all sequenced from one sample in a study of CD8+ T cells in alopecia areata. Indicated treatment: oral pan-JAK inhibitor, 5-10 mg twice daily. RNA was isolated and reverse transcribed to cDNA, the sequencing template. Repertoires were generated with immunoSEQ multiplex PCR, while TCRdb's copy carries only in-frame clones and drops some. The profile shows about 210,000 clones, 64% of them singletons. The input for sequencing was CD4+ T cells sorted from blood, taken at week 4, from a patient treated with tofacitinib. These receptors were taken from a human donor with alopecia areata.

The rearrangement joins TRBV25-1 to TRBJ2-3, with 7 bases fitting TRBD2. The V gene end was trimmed by 7 bases and the J gene end by 1 base; junction bases not matched to a gene: 5. The CDR3 extends over 14 amino acids. The germline CDR1 and CDR2 sequences are MGHDK and SYGVNS. CDR3 sequence reads: CASTPGGGTDTQYF. The DNA of the CDR3 is TGTGCCAGCACTCCGGGGGGAGGCACAGATACGCAGTATTTT.

The rearrangement uses TRBV7-2 and TRBJ1-2; TRBD1 matches at 11 bases. The CDR3 has 14 residues. Per germline, CDR1 SGHTA and CDR2 FQGNSA. The V gene end was trimmed by 1 base and the J gene end by 7 bases; junction bases not matched to a gene: 2. CDR3 sequence: CASSLVGTGGGYTF. In DNA form, the CDR3 reads TGTGCCAGCAGCTTAGTGGGGACAGGGGGTGGCTACACCTTC.

This clone was picked up a small number of times. V and J are TRBV4-2 and TRBJ2-5; no clear D gene. V was cut by 0 bases and J by 1 base, with 9 bases left in between. The CDR3 length is 15 residues. The germline gives CDR1 LGHNA, CDR2 YNFKEQ. The CDR3 coding sequence is TGTGCCAGCAGCCAAGATGAACAGCTCCAAGAGACCCAGTACTTC. It specifies CASSQDEQLQETQYF.

V and J are TRBV29-1 and TRBJ1-2; TRBD1 might be the D (6 bases). CDR3 length: 15 amino acids. Trimming removed 4 bases from V and 8 bases from J, with 23 bases in between. The germline V gene has CDR1 SQVTM and CDR2 ANQGSEA. As DNA, the CDR3 is TGCAGCGTTGTTCCCCTCCTACGGAGCAGGGGCGGCTACACCTTC. This gives the protein CSVVPLLRSRGGYTF.

The chain joins TRBV7-8 to TRBJ2-7, with a possible D match to TRBD1 (5 bases). Trimming took 5 bases from V and 2 from J, leaving 10 bases between them. The CDR3 spans 13 residues. Per the germline V gene, CDR1 is SGHVS and CDR2 is FQNEAQ. CDR3 amino acids: CASSPTEAYEQYF. The DNA for the CDR3 is TGTGCCAGCAGCCCGACAGAAGCCTACGAGCAGTACTTC.

The V call is TRBV7-2, the J call TRBJ2-3; D not certain. Germline CDR1 SGHTA, CDR2 FQGNSA. V lost 3 bases, J lost 4 bases, and 5 bases lay in between. The CDR3 has 12 amino acids. Here the CDR3 DNA reads TGTGCCAGCAGCTTTTACGCAGATACGCAGTATTTT. Its protein is CASSFYADTQYF.

This sequence joins TRBV30 and TRBJ1-2; 7 nucleotides agree with TRBD1. V trimming: 0 bases; J trimming: 7 bases; junction bases outside the gene matches: 5. The V gene's germline CDR1 is GTSNPN and CDR2 SVGIG (reference sequence). There are 13 residues in the CDR3. DNA of the CDR3: TGTGCCTGGAGTGTACAGGGGCATGGTGGCTACACCTTC. Residues: CAWSVQGHGGYTF.

The rearrangement uses TRBV4-3 and TRBJ1-2; 7 bases are a match to TRBD1. Germline trimming cut 8 bases from V and 3 bases from J; bases unmatched to any gene: 9. Germline lookup yields CDR1 LGHNA and CDR2 YSLEER. The length of the CDR3 is 14 residues. The CDR3 DNA reads TGCGCCAGCGGCCTCCGGACAGGCGACTATGGCTACACCTTC. Its translation: CASGLRTGDYGYTF.

The V and J genes are TRBV7-2 and TRBJ2-5; no clear D gene. The CDR3 extends over 15 amino acids. With 1 base removed from V and 6 bases from J, the gap between germline ends came to 15 bases. Germline CDR1 SGHTA, CDR2 FQGNSA. CDR3 nucleotides: TGTGCCAGCAGCTTAGATCCGGCTAGTGAAAAGACCCAGTACTTC. Residues: CASSLDPASEKTQYF.

This chain uses TRBV7-9 with TRBJ2-5; D is undetermined. Germline values: CDR1 SEHNR, CDR2 FQNEAQ (reference sequence). CDR3 size: 13 residues. With 8 bases removed from V and 3 bases from J, the gap between germline ends came to 13 bases. The CDR3 nucleotides read TGTGCCAGCCACCGGCTAACCAAAGAGACCCAGTACTTC. As protein: CASHRLTKETQYF.

This clone was seen a single time. This chain joins TRBV4-3 and TRBJ2-5, with 7 nucleotides matching TRBD1. The tail of the sequence fits TRBJ2-7 better, so the J call may be wrong. The CDR3 totals 14 residues. The germline V gene has CDR1 LGHNA and CDR2 YSLEER. The CDR3 nucleotides are TGCGCCAGCAGCCGATATACAGGGGACTACGAGCAGTACTTC. Its translation is CASSRYTGDYEQYF.

This clone was detected only a few times. The rearrangement links TRBV5-4 to TRBJ1-2, with a weak D call TRBD1 (5 bases). This CDR3 region has 13 residues. Trimming removed 4 bases from V and 9 bases from J, with 16 bases in between. CDR1 is SGHNT and CDR2 is YYREEE in the germline V gene (reference sequence). This chain's CDR3 is CASSAGEGTSYTF. The CDR3, as DNA: TGTGCCAGCAGCGCGGGGGAGGGGACTAGCTACACCTTC.

The chain employs TRBV4-2 and TRBJ2-3; 9 bases are shared with TRBD2. Losses at the gene ends were 2 bases for V and 2 bases for J; bases not matched to a gene: 5. CDR1 and CDR2 (germline): LGHNA, YNFKEQ. This CDR3 is 16 amino acids long. The CDR3 protein is CASSQSTSGITDTQYF. Written as DNA, the CDR3 is TGTGCCAGCAGCCAATCGACTAGCGGAATCACAGATACGCAGTATTTT.

This chain links TRBV29-1 with TRBJ1-1, with D unclear. The CDR3 runs 12 residues. Germline V lookup: CDR1 SQVTM, CDR2 ANQGSEA. Trimming stripped 4 bases from V and 6 bases from J, with 12 bases between. CDR3 sequence: CSVVWAVPEAFF. As DNA, the CDR3 is TGCAGCGTTGTATGGGCCGTGCCTGAAGCTTTCTTT.

The rearrangement uses TRBV6-5 and TRBJ2-5; 8 nucleotides line up with TRBD1. CDR3 size: 13 residues. CDR1 is MNHEY, CDR2 SVGAGI, per germline. The trim removed 11 bases at V and 5 bases at J, leaving 10 bases unmatched. The CDR3 reads CAAAPGGSETQYF. In DNA, the CDR3 is TGTGCCGCTGCCCCAGGGGGCTCGGAGACCCAGTACTTC.